This entry features one TCR beta chain sequence. Its antigen remains undetermined. Within one base of it there is no much larger clone, and no base qualities were kept. At the junction V is shortened by 8 bases and J by 5 bases, with 12 bases in between. The CDR3 measures 12 amino acids from cysteine to phenylalanine. The DNA shown is the 36-base CDR3, in frame from base 1. The germline V gene specifies SNHLY as CDR1 and FYNNEI as CDR2. This entry comes from a study of blood T cell repertoires in COVID-19 (TCRdb year 2020). Some background on the complete study: Collaborator samples came from the United States, Italy and Spain and covered acute and convalescent phases of COVID-19. A freely available public database, intended as a resource for researchers studying the immune response to SARS-CoV-2, is where the repertoires were released. Samples were obtained from the ongoing ImmuneRACE study (first 160 participants) and from 1,200 or so subjects provided by 6 global collaborators. Subjects who had been exposed to COVID-19, were actively infected with it, or had recovered from it provided the deeply sampled blood TCRbeta repertoires that made up the dataset. The prospective study material was composed of cDNA or gDNA derived from T cells, B-cell-depleted T cells, or PBMCs. Where HLA class I and class II types were available, the types were taken from metadata supplied by the sample provider, not from assay-based typing. Sample metadata almost always included a de-identified subject ID, COVID-19 status, age in years and sex. General study outcomes and caveats: The amount of clinical and demographic metadata varied by source and participant and was provided uncurated.

Collaborating institutions collected whole blood in K2EDTA tubes following their own protocols. For TCRbeta analysis, collaborators shipped samples as frozen whole blood, isolated PBMCs, or DNA extracted from either of those sample types. The immunoSEQ Assay, a bias-controlled multiplex PCR, was used to amplify TCRbeta CDR3 regions from genomic DNA. Processing in the source paper ran as follows. Nucleated cell counts per sample were estimated from amplification of reference gene primers within the assay. To quantify the absolute abundance of each unique TCRbeta CDR3 rearrangement, sequence reads were collapsed and filtered. Productive Simpson clonality was computed per sample as the square root of Simpson's diversity index over productive rearrangements. Sourced from immuneACCESS, this table was stored by TCRdb with only in-frame sequences that have V and J called. A share of the clones is absent; for the studies checked, an unresolved V gene accounts for under half, and the remainder has no known explanation. The V and J calls and the clone size are those of that table, but D and trimming were determined from the DNA. For this sample there are about 170,000 clones; 80% to 85% appear just once. Together, the top ten hold 11% of the sample.

The source material was peripheral blood. Recombination connected TRBV2 to TRBJ1-1; possibly the D gene is TRBD1, per 6 matching bases. The TCR originated in a man aged 65-85 years with active or convalescent COVID-19. The DNA is as follows: TGTGCCAGCGCGCAGGGGAAAACTGAAGCTTTCTTT. Its product reads: CASAQGKTEAFF. Reference TRBV2 and TRBJ1-1 proteins supply the regions before and after the CDR3; the full variable domain is: EPEVTQTPSHQVTQMGQEVILRCVPISNHLYFYWYRQILGQKVEFLVSFYNNEISEKSEIFDDQFSVERPDGSNFTLKIRSTKLEDSAMYFCASAQGKTEAFFGQGTRLTVV.